This TCR beta chain appears in the sequencing data of a study of control samples from healthy donors and cancer patients. TCRdb's copy holds only in-frame clones and misses some; the assay was immunoSEQ multiplex PCR. The sample lists 120,000 to 150,000 clones, 75% to 95% occurring once. There are a few counts of this clone. The V end was cut by 0 bases, the J end by 3 bases, with 10 bases between. From germline, CDR1 is SGHRS and CDR2 YFSETQ. The CDR3 is 14 amino acids. What was sequenced was blood. The V gene is TRBV5-1, the J gene TRBJ2-7, with D unresolved. The sequence derives from a man younger than 30 in good health. Here the CDR3 DNA reads TGCGCCAGCAGCTTGGCCAGTCAGGACTACGAGCAGTACTTC. Its protein product is CASSLASQDYEQYF.